The T cell receptor beta chain described here comes from a study of T-cell memory formation after mild COVID-19. Study summary: TCR clusters largely stayed donor specific.

The CDR3 has 14 amino acids. CDR1 is SGHTA and CDR2 is FQGNSA in the germline V gene. The germline V and J ends were trimmed by 3 bases and 3 bases, with 11 bases remaining between them. TCR alpha and TCR beta cDNA libraries carrying sample barcodes and UMIs were produced by 5'RACE using constant-segment primers. MiXCR, run by TCRdb on the 5' RACE reads, gives a single entry per CDR3 protein. This table holds 470,000 or so distinct CDR3 sequences, about 20% found once. About this clonotype itself: Its antigen is currently unknown.

Study-wide points: The finding that pre-infection memory included some responding clones suggested that cross-reactive memory joined. Clones shrinking between day 15 and 85 showed a balanced CD4/CD8 split, and those that grew later tilted toward CD4+.

J is TRBJ2-5 and V is TRBV7-2; the D gene is possibly TRBD1 (7 bases). Input material: PBMCs or a T cell subset sorted from them (not recorded which). This TCR was sampled from a man between 18 and 35 years old who had mild COVID-19 (a few samples of this study predate the infection). Cell type and time point are not known. The CDR3 nucleotides read TGTGCCAGCAGCTTGGACAGGACTAAAGAGACCCAGTACTTC. Its protein product is CASSLDRTKETQYF.